These 4 T cell receptor beta chains came from one sample sequenced in a study of blood T cells in healthy people across ages. A sample-barcoded 5' primer and a J-beta primer mix were used in a second PCR of roughly 7 to 11 cycles. Each CDR3 protein gets one entry after TCRdb re-called the 5' RACE reads with MiXCR. The repertoire consists of some 890,000 distinct CDR3 sequences, with around 29% occurring once and the leading ten covering roughly 10%. The data also belong to a second study, concerning T cells of mothers and their children.

The sample taken for sequencing was blood. These receptors came from a woman between 35 and 50 years old in good health.

This clonotype was observed at least ten times. The chain couples TRBV12-3 or TRBV12-4 to TRBJ2-5; the D gene is possibly TRBD1 (6 bases). The CDR3 has 16 amino acids. Trimming left V 0 bases short and J 1 base short, with 12 bases between. The CDR3 DNA follows: TGTGCCAGCAGTTTAGCCATCGGGACATTCCAAGAGACCCAGTACTTC. This codes for CASSLAIGTFQETQYF.

Comment on this clonotype: A read error may explain this, as a much larger clone is one base away. The CDR3 loop is CTSSLGRQNQPQHF. For the CDR3, the DNA is TGTACCAGCAGCCTTGGGCGTCAGAATCAGCCCCAGCATTTT. The rearrangement links TRBV3-1 to TRBJ1-5; D not certain. Germline values: CDR1 LGHDT, CDR2 YNNKEL (reference sequence). The CDR3 is 14 residues long.

In the case of this clonotype: A much larger clone differs from this one at a single base, so this may be a read error. The gene calls are TRBV12-3 or TRBV12-4 and TRBJ2-5; tentative D call: TRBD2 (6 bases). The DNA end is a closer match to TRBJ2-7, so the J assignment may be wrong. This CDR3 spans 14 amino acids. The DNA of the CDR3 is TGTGCCAGCAGTTCCGCACGGCAGGGAGGCGAGCAGTACTTC. Translating gives CASSSARQGGEQYF.

The table lists this clonotype with a few counts. V usage is TRBV12-3 or TRBV12-4 and J usage is TRBJ1-6, with TRBD1 matching 7 bases. The CDR3 extends over 13 amino acids. With V trimmed by 5 bases and J by 9 bases, 4 bases remained unmatched. CDR3 DNA: TGTGCCAGCAGTACAGGGGTTAGTTCACCCCTCCACTTT. As protein: CASSTGVSSPLHF.